This T cell receptor (beta chain) was identified in a study of T cells in Graves' hyperthyroidism and ophthalmopathy. Graves' hyperthyroidism was deemed stable absent ophthalmopathy progression within 18 months. In patients aged 18 to 65, hyperthyroidism was newly diagnosed, with duration under 2 months. PBMCs came from 10 ml fresh peripheral blood. RNA transcripts provided the source from which TCR beta CDR3 regions were amplified. In the first-round RT-PCR of the TCR CDR3, the HTBI primer set was used. TCRdb fed the multiplex PCR reads into MiXCR, producing one record per CDR3 protein. The sample contains a few hundred thousand distinct CDR3 sequences, roughly 15% of which appear only once. Notes on the study in general: Stable hyperthyroidism was separated from ophthalmopathy by a model based on 13 V-J features.

This clonotype came up a few times. The antigen remains unidentified. The sequence came from a woman aged 18-29 years with Graves' hyperthyroidism. The source material was blood.

The CDR3 nucleotides are TGTGCCAGCAGCTTGGCGGGGACTAGCGGCTACAATGAGCAGTTCTTC. It is translated as CASSLAGTSGYNEQFF. The chain links TRBV5-6 to TRBJ2-1, with 11 bases identical to TRBD2. The CDR3 contains 16 residues. Per germline, CDR1 SGHDT and CDR2 YYEEEE. V trimming: 0 bases; J trimming: 3 bases; junction bases outside the gene matches: 2.